The text below deals with one TCR beta chain. Its antigen specificity is not known. Base-call qualities are not available, and no considerably larger clone is one nucleotide away. Sequencing of the TRB variable region was done with the immunoSEQ hsTCRB v3.0 assay at survey level resolution. The targeted TRB sequencing depth was roughly 40,000-50,000 T-cell genomes per sample. An Illumina MiSeq with a v3 150-cycle kit was used to sequence the pooled TRB libraries. Per the authors' processing: Repertoire analysis ran in R within a reproducible Nextflow workflow covering QC, data transformation and analysis. LymphoSeq2, an R package for exploring AIRR-Seq data, was used to implement the custom analyses. A handful of samples that produced fewer than 5000 total TRB sequences were removed, so approximately 190 HIV repertoires were analyzed. Among the roughly 190 retained HIV repertoires, 55 to 60 were collected before ART initiation and approximately 130 were collected after ART initiation. Repertoires were downsampled to 5000 TRB nucleotide sequences, and summary statistics were averaged over 100 downsampling iterations. Only TRB sequences with CDR3 regions of at least seven amino acids were retained for analysis. A Shannon entropy-derived clonality score and the Gini coefficient were used to measure diversity. Repertoire networks linked the top 5000 CDR3 amino acid sequences whenever two sequences differed by an edit distance of one. Antigen specificity groups and MHC restriction were predicted for TRB CDR3 amino acid sequences with GLIPH2. To flag known associations with CMV, EBV, HIV or tissue antigens, CDR3 amino acid sequences were compared against VDJdb and McPAS-TCR. Pre-ART, post-ART and control groups were compared with Wilcoxon signed-rank tests and Holm-Bonferroni correction. The table was pulled from immuneACCESS by TCRdb, which kept in-frame rearrangements only. Such tables lose some clones; where checked, under half of the loss comes from unresolved V genes, and the rest has no known cause. Clone size and V and J calls were adopted from that table, with D and trimming inferred from the DNA. In this sample the table shows over 10,000 clones, about 80% of which occur a single time. The ten most abundant clones make up roughly 18% of the sample.

The data originate from a study of long-term antiretroviral therapy in people with HIV (dated by TCRdb to about 2022). General notes on the study: The earliest samples were collected roughly a decade before the 2015 WHO recommendation for immediate ART, at a time when ART was usually postponed until CD4 counts fell. A retrospective serial study tested whether changes in peripheral blood TRB repertoire composition and diversity were associated with ART initiation and durable HIV suppression. A total of around 190 cryopreserved PBMC samples came from 30 adults with confirmed HIV infection and were collected serially over a mean of roughly 6 years (range 1-12). About 35% of the 30 participants with HIV were female. No cross-contamination during QIAcube processing was shown when test extractions of a monoclonal T-cell line were performed alongside around 30 polyclonal samples. Paper-wide results and their limitations: At every time point, the repertoire was dominated by expanded TRB clones first identified before ART initiation, although this dominance fluctuated and, in many PLHIV, declined after ART. Inferences about post-ART repertoire changes were limited because no data were available on ART adherence, viral resistance or therapy changes. Because cell numbers in pre-ART samples were limited, unsorted PBMC were profiled instead of sorted CD4+ and CD8+ T cells. A significant increase in TRB diversity was found to be associated with ART initiation, although TRB diversity was observed to remain significantly below that of transplant donor controls even after long-term ART. Narrower CDR3 length ranges were observed in HIV repertoires than in controls, and an antigen-experienced repertoire with only a slight naive shift after ART was suggested by the network structure. The samples span the years 2004 to 2017, and the ART regimens used may be less effective than current regimens. Owing to limited PBMC availability, only the TCR beta chain was sequenced, without alpha chain pairing.

Participants were included only if at least one PBMC sample before ART initiation and at least two post-ART samples were available. All participants with HIV were treated in the United States of America. Before DNA extraction, cryopreserved samples containing about 0.9-10 million PBMC were thawed and washed. At the time of the earliest PBMC sample for each participant with HIV, ages ranged from about 23 to 60 years. PBMC samples were contributed by each participant from 1-4 timepoints before ART initiation and 2-8 timepoints after ART initiation, with a median of 7 samples. Serial HIV viral load, CD4+ T-cell count, ART history and demographic data were obtained for every participant. Genomic DNA was extracted from unsorted PBMC with a Qiagen kit on a QIAcube, with processing performed in batches of 12 samples. The junction shows trimming of 6 bases on V and 0 bases on J, plus 12 bases between the germline ends. CDR3 length: 15 amino acids, cysteine to phenylalanine. Of the read, only the CDR3 DNA is kept; its 45 bases are in frame from base 1. The germline V gene provides CDR1 WSHSY and CDR2 SAAADI.

This receptor was taken from a man aged 45-60 years with HIV. Here the chain combines TRBV10-2 and TRBJ2-1, with the identity of the D gene unclear. The material was unsorted PBMCs, obtained roughly 7.9 years after starting antiretroviral therapy. The sequenced DNA: TGCGCCAGCAGGGACGACGGAAGCTCCTACAATGAGCAGTTCTTC. Protein translation: CASRDDGSSYNEQFF.